This T cell receptor (beta chain) emerged from a study of vaccination and CD4 T cells after COVID-19. The CDR3 totals 19 residues. Treatment: roughly 10-day PBMC culture with coronavirus spike peptide pools or control peptides (ViraFEST assay). Findings and limits, study-wide: Convalescent patients saw a median 86.3% of their reactive clones show up only after vaccination. A nonsignificant rise from about 20 to 38 was seen in the median number of SARS-CoV-2-reactive clonotypes.

Cultured CD4+ T-cell DNA underwent Oncomine TCR Beta short-read sequencing. From the PCR reads, TCRdb called clonotypes with MiXCR, one entry per CDR3 protein. The repertoire holds 15,000 to 20,000 distinct CDR3 sequences, with around 45% as singletons. Notes on this clonotype: No antigen is known for it.

The J gene is TRBJ1-5, the V gene TRBV21-1; the listed D gene, TRBD1, was not tested against the DNA. TRBV21-1 is recorded as a pseudogene. This clonotype was obtained from a human donor who received a COVID-19 vaccine. The sequencing used CD4+ T cells from blood, cultured in vitro, collected before SARS-CoV-2 vaccination. CDR3 DNA sequence: TGTGCCAGCAGCAAACTTCGACGGACAAGGGGAAGAGGCAATCAGCCCCAGCATTTT. This sequence encodes CASSKLRRTRGRGNQPQHF.